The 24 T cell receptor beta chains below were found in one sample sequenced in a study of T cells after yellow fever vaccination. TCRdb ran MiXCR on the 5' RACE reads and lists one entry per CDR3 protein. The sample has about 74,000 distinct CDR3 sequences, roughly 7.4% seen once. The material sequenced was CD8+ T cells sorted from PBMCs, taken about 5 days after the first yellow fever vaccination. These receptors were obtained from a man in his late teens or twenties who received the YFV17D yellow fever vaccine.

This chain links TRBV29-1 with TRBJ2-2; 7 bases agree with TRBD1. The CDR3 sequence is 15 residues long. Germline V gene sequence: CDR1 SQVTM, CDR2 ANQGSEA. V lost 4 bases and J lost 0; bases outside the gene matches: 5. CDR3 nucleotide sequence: TGCAGCGTTGTAGGGACAGTCGCGAACACCGGGGAGCTGTTTTTT. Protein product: CSVVGTVANTGELFF.

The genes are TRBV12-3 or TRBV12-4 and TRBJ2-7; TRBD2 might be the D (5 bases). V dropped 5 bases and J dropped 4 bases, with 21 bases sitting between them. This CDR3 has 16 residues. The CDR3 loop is CASSKQTGLEPYEQYF. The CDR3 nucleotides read TGTGCCAGCAGTAAACAAACCGGACTCGAACCTTACGAGCAGTACTTC.

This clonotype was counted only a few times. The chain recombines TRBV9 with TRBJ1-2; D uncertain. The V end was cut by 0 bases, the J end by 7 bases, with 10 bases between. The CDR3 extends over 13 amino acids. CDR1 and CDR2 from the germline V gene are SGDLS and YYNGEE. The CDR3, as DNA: TGTGCCAGCAGCGTAGGTGATAGCCCTGGCTACACCTTC. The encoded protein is CASSVGDSPGYTF.

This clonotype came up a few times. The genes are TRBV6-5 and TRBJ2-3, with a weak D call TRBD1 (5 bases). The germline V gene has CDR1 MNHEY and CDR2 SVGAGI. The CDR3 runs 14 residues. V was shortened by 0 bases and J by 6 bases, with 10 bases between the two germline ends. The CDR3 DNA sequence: TGTGCCAGCAGTTACTCGAAGACAGTCGATACGCAGTATTTT. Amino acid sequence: CASSYSKTVDTQYF.

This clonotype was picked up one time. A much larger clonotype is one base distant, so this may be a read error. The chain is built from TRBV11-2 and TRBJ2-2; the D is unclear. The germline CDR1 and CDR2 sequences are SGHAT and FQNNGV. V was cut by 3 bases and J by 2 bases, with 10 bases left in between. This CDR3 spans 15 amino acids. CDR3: CASSFMIHNTGELFF. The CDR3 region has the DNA TGTGCCAGCAGCTTTATGATCCATAACACCGGGGAGCTGTTTTTT.

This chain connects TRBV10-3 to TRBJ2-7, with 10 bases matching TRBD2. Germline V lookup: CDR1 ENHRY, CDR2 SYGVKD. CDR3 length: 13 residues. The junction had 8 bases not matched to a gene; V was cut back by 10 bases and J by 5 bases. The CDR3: CATGTSEFHEQYF. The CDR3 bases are TGTGCCACCGGGACTAGCGAATTCCACGAGCAGTACTTC.

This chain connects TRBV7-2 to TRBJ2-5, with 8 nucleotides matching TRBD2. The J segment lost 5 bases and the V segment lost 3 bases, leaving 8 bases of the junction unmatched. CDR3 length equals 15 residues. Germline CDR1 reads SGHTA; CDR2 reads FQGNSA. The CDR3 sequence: CASSLFSGEGETQYF. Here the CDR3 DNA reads TGTGCCAGCAGCTTGTTTAGCGGGGAGGGTGAGACCCAGTACTTC.

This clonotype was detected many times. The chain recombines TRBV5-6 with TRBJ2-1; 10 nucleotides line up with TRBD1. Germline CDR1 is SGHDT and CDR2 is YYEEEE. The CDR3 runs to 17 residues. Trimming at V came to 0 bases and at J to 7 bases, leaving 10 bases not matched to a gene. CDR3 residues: CASSLGAGTGVGNEQFF. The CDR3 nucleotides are TGTGCCAGCAGCTTGGGGGCCGGGACAGGGGTGGGGAATGAGCAGTTCTTC.

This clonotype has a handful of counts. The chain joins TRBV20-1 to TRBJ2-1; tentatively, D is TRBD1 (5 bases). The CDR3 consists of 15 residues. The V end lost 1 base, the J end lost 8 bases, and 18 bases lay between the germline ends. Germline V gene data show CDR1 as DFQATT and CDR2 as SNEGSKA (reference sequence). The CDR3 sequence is CSARVDRRVGDEQFF. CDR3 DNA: TGCAGTGCTAGAGTTGACCGCAGGGTCGGAGATGAGCAGTTCTTC.

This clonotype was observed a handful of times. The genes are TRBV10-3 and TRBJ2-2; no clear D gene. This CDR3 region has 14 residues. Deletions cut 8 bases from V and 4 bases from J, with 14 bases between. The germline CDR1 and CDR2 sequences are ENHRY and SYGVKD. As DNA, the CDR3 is TGTGCCATCGCGGCCGACATCCTCACCGGGGAGCTGTTTTTT. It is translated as CAIAADILTGELFF.

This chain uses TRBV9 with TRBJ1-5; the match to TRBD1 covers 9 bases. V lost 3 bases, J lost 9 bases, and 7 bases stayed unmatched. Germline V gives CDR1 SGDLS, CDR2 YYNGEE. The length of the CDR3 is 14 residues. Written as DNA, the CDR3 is TGTGCCAGCAGCGAGGGGACAGGGTTCTGGCCCCAGCATTTT. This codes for CASSEGTGFWPQHF. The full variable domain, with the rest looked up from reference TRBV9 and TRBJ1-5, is DSGVTQTPKHLITATGQRVTLRCSPRSGDLSVYWYQQSLDQGLQFLIQYYNGEERAKGNILERFSAQQFPDLHSELNLSSLELGDSALYFCASSEGTGFWPQHFGDGTRLSIL.

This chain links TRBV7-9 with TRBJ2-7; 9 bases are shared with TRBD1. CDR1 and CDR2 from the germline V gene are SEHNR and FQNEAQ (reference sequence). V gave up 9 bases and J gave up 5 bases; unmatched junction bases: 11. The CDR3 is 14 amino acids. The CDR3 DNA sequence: TGTGCCAGTGATCCGGGACAGGGTTACGACGAGCAGTACTTC. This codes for CASDPGQGYDEQYF.

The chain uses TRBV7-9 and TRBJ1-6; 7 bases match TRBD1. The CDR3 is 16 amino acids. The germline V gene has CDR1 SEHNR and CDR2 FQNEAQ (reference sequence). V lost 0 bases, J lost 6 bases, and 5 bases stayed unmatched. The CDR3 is CASSLARQGGNSPLHF. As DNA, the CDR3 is TGTGCCAGCAGCTTAGCTCGGCAGGGGGGTAATTCACCCCTCCACTTT.

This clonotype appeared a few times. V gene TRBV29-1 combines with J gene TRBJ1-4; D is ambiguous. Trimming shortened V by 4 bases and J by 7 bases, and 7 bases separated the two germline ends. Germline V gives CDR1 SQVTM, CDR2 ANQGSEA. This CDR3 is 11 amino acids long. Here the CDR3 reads CSVAVLEKLFF. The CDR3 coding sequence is TGCAGCGTTGCAGTTCTTGAAAAACTGTTTTTT.

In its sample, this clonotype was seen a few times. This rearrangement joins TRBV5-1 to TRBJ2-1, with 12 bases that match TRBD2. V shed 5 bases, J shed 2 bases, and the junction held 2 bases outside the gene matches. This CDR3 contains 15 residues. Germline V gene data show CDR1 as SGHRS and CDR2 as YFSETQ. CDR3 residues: CASRSSGGAYNEQFF. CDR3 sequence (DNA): TGCGCCAGCAGGTCTAGCGGGGGGGCCTACAATGAGCAGTTCTTC.

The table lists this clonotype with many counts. The CDR3 DNA follows: TGCGCCAGCACCGACCCGGAATTTCCTGAAGCTTTCTTT. This sequence encodes CASTDPEFPEAFF. The chain uses TRBV5-1 and TRBJ1-1; D gene ambiguous. Looked up from germline, CDR1 is SGHRS and CDR2 is YFSETQ. The CDR3 spans 13 residues. Trimming took off 6 bases at V and 6 bases at J, with 15 bases between the two ends.

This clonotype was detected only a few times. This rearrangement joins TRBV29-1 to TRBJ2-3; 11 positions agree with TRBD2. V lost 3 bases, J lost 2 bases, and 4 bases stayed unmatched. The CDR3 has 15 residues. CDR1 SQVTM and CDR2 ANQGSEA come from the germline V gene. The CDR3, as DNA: TGCAGCGTTGACGGGACTAGCGGATACACAGATACGCAGTATTTT. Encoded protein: CSVDGTSGYTDTQYF.

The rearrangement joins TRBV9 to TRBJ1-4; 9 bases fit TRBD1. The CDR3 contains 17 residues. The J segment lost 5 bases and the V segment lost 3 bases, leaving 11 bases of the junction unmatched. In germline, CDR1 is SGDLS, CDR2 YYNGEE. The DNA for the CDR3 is TGTGCCAGCAGCGGGATGCATGCCGGGACAGGGAATGAAAAACTGTTTTTT. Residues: CASSGMHAGTGNEKLFF.

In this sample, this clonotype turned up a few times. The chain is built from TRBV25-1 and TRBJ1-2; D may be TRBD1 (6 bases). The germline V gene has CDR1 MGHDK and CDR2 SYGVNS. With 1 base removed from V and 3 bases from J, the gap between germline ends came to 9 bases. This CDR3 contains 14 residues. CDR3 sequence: CASSESGADYGYTF. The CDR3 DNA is TGTGCCAGCAGTGAATCAGGGGCAGACTATGGCTACACCTTC.

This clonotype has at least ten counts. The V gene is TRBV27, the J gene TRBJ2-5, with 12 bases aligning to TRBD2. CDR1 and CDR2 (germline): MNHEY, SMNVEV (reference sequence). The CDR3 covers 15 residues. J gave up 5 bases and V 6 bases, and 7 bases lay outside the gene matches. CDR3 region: CASSATSGGMETQYF. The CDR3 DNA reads TGTGCCAGCAGCGCAACTAGCGGGGGGATGGAGACCCAGTACTTC.

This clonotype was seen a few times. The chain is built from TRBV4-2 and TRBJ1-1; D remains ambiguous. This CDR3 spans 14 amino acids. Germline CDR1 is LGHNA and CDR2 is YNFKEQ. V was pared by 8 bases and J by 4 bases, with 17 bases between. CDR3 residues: CASGYGVAGTEAFF. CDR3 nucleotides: TGTGCCAGCGGCTATGGGGTGGCCGGCACTGAAGCTTTCTTT.

CDR3 DNA: TGTGCCAGCAGCCGCAGCTTAGCGGGCCTCACAGATACGCAGTATTTT. The encoded protein is CASSRSLAGLTDTQYF. The chain recombines TRBV3-1 with TRBJ2-3; 7 nucleotides line up with TRBD2. V gave up 4 bases and J gave up 2 bases; unmatched junction bases: 9. Germline CDR1 is LGHDT and CDR2 is YNNKEL (reference sequence). This CDR3 has 16 residues.

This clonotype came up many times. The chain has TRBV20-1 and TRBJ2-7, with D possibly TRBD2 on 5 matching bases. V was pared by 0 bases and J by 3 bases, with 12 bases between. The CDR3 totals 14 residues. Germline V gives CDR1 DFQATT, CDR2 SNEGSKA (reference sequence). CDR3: CSAREDGGRYEQYV. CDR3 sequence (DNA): TGCAGTGCTAGAGAGGATGGCGGGCGCTACGAGCAGTACGTC.

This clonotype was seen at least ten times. The CDR3 loop is CASSSGGGGGELFF. For the CDR3, the DNA is TGCGCCAGCAGCTCCGGTGGGGGCGGCGGGGAGCTGTTTTTT. The chain combines TRBV5-1 with TRBJ2-2; D is possibly TRBD1 (6 bases). The ends were cut back, 3 bases at V and 7 bases at J, with 13 bases in the middle. Germline loops: CDR1 SGHRS, CDR2 YFSETQ. This CDR3 has 14 residues. Looking up the rest from reference TRBV5-1 and TRBJ2-2 gives the full variable domain: KAGVTQTPRYLIKTRGQQVTLSCSPISGHRSVSWYQQTPGQGLQFLFEYFSETQRNKGNFPGRFSGRQFSNSRSEMNVSTLELGDSALYLCASSSGGGGGELFFGEGSRLTVL.